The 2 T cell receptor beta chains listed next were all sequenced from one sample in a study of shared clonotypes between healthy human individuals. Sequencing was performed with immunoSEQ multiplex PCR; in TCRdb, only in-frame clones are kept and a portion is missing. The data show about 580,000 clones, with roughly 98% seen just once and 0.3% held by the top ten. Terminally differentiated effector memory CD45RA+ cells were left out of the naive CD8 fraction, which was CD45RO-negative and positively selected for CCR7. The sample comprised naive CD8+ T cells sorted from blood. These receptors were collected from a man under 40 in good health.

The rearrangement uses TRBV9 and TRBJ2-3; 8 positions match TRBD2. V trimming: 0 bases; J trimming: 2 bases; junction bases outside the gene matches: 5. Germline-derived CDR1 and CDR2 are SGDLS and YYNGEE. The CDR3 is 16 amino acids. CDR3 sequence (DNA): TGTGCCAGCAGCGTAGAGGACGGGAGGGCCACAGATACGCAGTATTTT. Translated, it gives CASSVEDGRATDTQYF.

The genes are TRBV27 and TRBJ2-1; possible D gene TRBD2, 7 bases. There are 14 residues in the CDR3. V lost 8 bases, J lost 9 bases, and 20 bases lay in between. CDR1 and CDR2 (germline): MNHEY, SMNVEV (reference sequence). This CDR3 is CASGLGGAPVEQFF. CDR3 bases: TGTGCCAGCGGGTTAGGGGGGGCGCCGGTTGAGCAGTTCTTC.